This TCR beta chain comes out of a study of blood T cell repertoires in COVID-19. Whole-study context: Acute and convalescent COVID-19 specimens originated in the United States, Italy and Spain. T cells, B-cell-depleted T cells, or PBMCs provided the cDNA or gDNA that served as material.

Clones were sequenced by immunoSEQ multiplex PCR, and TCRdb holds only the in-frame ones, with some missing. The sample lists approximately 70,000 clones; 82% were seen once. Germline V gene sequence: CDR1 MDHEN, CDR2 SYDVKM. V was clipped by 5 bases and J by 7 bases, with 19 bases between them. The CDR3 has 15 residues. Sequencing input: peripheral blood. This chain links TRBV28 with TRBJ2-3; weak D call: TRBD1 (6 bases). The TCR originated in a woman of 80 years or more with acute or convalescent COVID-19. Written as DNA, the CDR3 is TGTGCCAGCAGTCAAGCAGGGGTTGTTGGGAATACGCAGTATTTT. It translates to CASSQAGVVGNTQYF.